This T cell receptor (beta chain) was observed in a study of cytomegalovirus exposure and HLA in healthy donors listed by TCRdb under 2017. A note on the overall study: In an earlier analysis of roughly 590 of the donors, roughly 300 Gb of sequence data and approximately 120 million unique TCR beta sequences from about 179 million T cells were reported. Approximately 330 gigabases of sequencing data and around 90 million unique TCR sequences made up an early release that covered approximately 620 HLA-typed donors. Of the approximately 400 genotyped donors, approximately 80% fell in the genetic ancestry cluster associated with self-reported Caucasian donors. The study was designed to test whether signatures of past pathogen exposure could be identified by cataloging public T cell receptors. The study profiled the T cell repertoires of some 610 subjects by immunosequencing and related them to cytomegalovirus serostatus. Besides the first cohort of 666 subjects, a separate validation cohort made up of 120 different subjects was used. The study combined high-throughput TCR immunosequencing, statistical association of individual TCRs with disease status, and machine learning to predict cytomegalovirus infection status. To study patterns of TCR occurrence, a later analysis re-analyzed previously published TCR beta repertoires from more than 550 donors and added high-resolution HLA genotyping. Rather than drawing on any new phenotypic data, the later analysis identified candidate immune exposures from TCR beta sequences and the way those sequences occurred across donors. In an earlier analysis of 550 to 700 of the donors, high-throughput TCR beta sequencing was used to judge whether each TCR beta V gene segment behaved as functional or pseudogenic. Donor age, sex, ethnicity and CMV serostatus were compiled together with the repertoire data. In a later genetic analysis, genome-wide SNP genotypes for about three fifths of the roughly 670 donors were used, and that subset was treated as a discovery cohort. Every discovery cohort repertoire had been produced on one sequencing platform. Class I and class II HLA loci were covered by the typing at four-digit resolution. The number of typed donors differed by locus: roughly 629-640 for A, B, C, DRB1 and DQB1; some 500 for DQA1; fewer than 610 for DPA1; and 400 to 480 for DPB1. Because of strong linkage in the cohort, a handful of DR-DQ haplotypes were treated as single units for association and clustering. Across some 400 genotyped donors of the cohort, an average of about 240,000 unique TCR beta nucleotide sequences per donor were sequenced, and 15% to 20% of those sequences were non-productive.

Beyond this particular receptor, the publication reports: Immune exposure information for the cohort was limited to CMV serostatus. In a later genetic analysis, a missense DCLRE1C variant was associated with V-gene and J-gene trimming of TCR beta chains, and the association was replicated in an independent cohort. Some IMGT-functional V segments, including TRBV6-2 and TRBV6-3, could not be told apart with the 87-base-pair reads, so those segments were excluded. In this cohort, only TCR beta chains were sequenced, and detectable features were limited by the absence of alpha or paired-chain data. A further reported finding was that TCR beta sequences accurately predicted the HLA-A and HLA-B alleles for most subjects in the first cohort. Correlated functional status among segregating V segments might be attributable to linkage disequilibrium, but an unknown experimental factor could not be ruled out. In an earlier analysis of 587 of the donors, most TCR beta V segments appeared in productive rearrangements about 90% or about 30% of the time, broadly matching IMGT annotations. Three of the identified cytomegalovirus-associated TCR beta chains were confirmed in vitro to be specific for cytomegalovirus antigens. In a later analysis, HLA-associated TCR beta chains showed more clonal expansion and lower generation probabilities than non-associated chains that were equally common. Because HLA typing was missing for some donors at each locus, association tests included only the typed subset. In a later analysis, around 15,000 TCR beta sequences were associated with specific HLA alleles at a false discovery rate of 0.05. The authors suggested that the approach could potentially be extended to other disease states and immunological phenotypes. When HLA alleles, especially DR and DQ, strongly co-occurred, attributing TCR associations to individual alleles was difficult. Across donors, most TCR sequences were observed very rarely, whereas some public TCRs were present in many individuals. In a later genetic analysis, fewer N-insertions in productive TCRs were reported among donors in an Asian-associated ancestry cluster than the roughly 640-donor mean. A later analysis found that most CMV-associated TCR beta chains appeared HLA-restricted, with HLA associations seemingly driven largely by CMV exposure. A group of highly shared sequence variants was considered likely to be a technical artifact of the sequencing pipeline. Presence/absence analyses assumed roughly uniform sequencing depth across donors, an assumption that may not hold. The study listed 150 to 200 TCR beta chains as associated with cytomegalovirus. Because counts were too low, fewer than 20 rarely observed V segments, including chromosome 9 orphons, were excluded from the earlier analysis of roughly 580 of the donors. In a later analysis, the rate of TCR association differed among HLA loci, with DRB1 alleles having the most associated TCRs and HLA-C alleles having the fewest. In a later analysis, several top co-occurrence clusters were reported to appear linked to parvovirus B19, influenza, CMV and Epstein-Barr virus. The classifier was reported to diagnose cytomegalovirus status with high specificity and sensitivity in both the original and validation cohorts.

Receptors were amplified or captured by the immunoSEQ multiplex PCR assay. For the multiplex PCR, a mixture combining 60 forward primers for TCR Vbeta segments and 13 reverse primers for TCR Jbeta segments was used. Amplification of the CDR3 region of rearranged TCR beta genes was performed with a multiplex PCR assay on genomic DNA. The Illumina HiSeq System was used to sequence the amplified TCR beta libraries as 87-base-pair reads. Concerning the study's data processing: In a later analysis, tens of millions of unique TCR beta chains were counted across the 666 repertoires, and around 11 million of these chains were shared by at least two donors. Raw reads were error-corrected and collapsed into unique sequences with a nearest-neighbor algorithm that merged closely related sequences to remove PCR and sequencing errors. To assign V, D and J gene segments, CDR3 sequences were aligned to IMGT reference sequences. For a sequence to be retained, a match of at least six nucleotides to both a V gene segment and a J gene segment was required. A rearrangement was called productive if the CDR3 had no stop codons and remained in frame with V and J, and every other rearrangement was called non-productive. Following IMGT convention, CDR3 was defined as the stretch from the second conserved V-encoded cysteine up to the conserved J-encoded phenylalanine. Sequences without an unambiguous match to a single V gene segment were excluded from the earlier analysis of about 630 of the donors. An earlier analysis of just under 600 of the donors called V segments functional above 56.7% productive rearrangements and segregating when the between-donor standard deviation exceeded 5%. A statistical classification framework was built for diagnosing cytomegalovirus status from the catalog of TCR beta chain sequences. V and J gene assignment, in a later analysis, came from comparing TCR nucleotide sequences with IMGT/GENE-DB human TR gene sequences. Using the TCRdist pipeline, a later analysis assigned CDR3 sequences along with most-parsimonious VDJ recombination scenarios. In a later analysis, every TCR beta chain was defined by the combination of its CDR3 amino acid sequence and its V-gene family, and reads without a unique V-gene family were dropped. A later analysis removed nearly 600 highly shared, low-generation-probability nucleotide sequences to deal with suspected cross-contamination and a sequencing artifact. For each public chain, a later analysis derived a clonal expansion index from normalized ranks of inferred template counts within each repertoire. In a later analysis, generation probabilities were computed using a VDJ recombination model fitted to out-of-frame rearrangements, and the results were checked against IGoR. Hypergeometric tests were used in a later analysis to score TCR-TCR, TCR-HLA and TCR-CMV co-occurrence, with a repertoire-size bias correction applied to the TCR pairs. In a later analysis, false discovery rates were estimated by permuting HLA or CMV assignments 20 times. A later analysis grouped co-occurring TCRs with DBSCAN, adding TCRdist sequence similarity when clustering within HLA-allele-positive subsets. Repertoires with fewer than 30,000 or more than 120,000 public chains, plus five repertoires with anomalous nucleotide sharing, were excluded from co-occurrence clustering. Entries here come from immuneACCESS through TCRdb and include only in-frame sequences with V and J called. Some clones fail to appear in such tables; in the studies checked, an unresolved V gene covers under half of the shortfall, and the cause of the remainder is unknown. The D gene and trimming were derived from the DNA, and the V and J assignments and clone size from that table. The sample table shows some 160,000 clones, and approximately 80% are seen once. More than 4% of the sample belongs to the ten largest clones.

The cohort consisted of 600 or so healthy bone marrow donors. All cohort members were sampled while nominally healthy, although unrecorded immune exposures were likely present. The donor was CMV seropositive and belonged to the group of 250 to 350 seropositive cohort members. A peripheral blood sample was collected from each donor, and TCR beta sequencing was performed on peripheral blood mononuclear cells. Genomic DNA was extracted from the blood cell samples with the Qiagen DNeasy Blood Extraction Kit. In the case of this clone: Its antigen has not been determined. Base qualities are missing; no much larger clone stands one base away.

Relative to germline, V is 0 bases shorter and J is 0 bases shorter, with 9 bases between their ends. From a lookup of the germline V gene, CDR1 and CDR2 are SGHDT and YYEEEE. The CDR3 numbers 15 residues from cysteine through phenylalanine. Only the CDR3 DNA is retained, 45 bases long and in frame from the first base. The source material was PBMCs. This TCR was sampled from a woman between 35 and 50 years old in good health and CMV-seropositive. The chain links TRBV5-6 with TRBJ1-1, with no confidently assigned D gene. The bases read TGTGCCAGCAGCTTGGCTAGTTCTCTGAACACTGAAGCTTTCTTT. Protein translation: CASSLASSLNTEAFF.